This T cell receptor beta chain came from a study of brain T cells in children with intractable seizures (dated by TCRdb to the early 2020s). Concerning the study at large: Resected brain tissue from about 50 pediatric epilepsy surgery cases was first screened for immune gene transcripts using a NanoString immunology panel. About 70% of the 12 selected surgery cases also had pre-surgery blood sequenced, which left four cases with brain tissue only. General study outcomes and caveats: The patients' HCMV serostatus was not known, and viral specificity was inferred solely from CDR3 sequence similarity. Because pre- and post-surgery blood were sequenced to different depths, clones absent from the pre-surgery sample may reflect undersampling.

As concerns this clone: Its antigen is still unknown. The sample holds no much larger clone one base away, and base qualities are not on file.

The label giving this sample's time point can be read as: blood from clinic visit 5 months post-surgery; TSC patient then seizure free. The surgery cases showing the highest brain T cell transcript signatures were chosen for TCR beta chain sequencing of brain tissue and, when available, of blood. Prior to surgery, the patients had been treated with at least one anti-epileptic drug. TCR-sequenced patients were children with drug-resistant epilepsy due to tuberous sclerosis complex, focal cortical dysplasia, Rasmussen encephalitis or hemimegalencephaly. Bulk genomic DNA was isolated from unsorted brain tissue and whole blood using the Monarch genomic DNA purification kit. The immunoSEQ assay was used to generate TCR beta chain sequences from genomic DNA. The authors processed their data as follows. CDR3 sequences that did not begin with the conserved framework cysteine at position 104 were removed manually. To get clonality, the normalized Shannon's Diversity Index was subtracted from one, giving values from 0 (maximal diversity) to 1 (oligoclonal). Chi-squared comparison-of-proportions tests assessed whether the same CDR3 differed in frequency between samples, such as brain versus blood. Public clonotypes were found by searching immuneACCESS, and the VDJdb browser was used to assess similarity to known antiviral clonotypes. This immuneACCESS table, as held by TCRdb, lists in-frame sequences with V and J called but not all clones. Of the missing ones, under half trace to an unresolved V gene in checked studies; the others have no known cause. V and J calls and clone size follow that table, whereas D and trimming were derived from the DNA. The sample table records 300,000 to 400,000 clones; approximately 93% of these occur just once. The ten biggest clones cover roughly 5.7% of the sample.

The trim is 0 bases for V and 6 bases for J, with a gap of 5 bases between the germline ends. CDR1 and CDR2 were assigned from the germline V gene as SGHAT and FQNNGV. The CDR3 spans 13 residues, from the cysteine through the phenylalanine. Only the CDR3 DNA stays, 39 bases, in frame from base 1. The clonotype comes from a boy younger than two with tuberous sclerosis and intractable seizures. This specimen was peripheral blood, taken roughly 5 months after surgery. In this chain, TRBV11-2 is recombined with TRBJ1-4, with the D gene call left open. CDR3 protein: CASSLEADEKLFF. The base sequence is TGTGCCAGCAGCTTAGAGGCGGATGAAAAACTGTTTTTT. Reference TRBV11-2 and TRBJ1-4 proteins supply the regions before and after the CDR3; the full variable domain is: EAGVAQSPRYKIIEKRQSVAFWCNPISGHATLYWYQQILGQGPKLLIQFQNNGVVDDSQLPKDRFSAERLKGVDSTLKIQPAKLEDSAVYLCASSLEADEKLFFGSGTQLSVL.